This T cell receptor (beta chain) was retrieved from a study of beta chain features in type 1 diabetes. Study-level findings and limits: Type 1 diabetes patients showed a moderate but significant shortening of TCRB CDR3s in all four CD4+ subsets.

CDR1 KGHSH and CDR2 LQKENI come from the germline V gene. This CDR3 comprises 15 residues. The junction had 8 bases not matched to a gene; V was cut back by 3 bases and J by 5 bases. There are a few counts of this clone. What it binds is not known. The study reverse transcribed the entire isolated RNA, so it sequenced expressed TCRB transcripts. Assay used: immunoSEQ multiplex PCR; TCRdb lists only in-frame clones, some missing. The sample consists of approximately 400,000 clones, about 15% of them appearing once. Sequences were obtained from naive CD4+ T cells from blood. The clonotype was recovered from a woman between 18 and 29 years old in good health. The chain uses TRBV18 and TRBJ2-7; 9 nucleotides agree with TRBD1. CDR3 in amino acids: CASSPPGQGTHEQYF. The CDR3 nucleotides read TGTGCCAGCTCACCTCCAGGACAGGGGACCCACGAGCAGTACTTC.